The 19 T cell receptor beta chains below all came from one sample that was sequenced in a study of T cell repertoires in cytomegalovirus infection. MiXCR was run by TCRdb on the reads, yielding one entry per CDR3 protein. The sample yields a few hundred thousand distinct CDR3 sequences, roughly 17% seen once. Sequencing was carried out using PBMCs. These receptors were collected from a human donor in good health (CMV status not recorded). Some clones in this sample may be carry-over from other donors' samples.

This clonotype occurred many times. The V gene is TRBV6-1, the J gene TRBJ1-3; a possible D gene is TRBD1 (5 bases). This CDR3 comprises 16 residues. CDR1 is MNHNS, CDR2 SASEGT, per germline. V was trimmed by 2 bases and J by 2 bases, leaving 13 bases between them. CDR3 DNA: TGTGCCAGCAGTGAACCGGGCAGAGGGGCTGGAAACACCATATATTTT. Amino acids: CASSEPGRGAGNTIYF.

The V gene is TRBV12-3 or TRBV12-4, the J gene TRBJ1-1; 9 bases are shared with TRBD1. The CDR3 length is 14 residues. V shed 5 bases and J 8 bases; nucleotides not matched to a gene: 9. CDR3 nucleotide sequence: TGTGCCAGCAGTCCTACAGGGGGCCTCCCGGAAGCTTTCTTT. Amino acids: CASSPTGGLPEAFF.

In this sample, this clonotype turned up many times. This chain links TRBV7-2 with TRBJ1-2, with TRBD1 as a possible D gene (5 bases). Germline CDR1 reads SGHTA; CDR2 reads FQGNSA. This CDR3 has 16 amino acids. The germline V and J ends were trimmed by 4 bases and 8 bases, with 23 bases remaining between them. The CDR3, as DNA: TGTGCCAGCAGCTCAGCGATCGGGGGGTCTGTCGTCGGCTACACCTTC. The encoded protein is CASSSAIGGSVVGYTF.

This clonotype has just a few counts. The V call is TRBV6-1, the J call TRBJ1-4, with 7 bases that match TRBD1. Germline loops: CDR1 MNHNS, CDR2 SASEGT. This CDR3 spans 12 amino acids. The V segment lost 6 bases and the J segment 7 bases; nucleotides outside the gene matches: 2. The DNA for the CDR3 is TGTGCCAGCAGAGGACAGGTTGAAAAACTGTTTTTT. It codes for CASRGQVEKLFF.

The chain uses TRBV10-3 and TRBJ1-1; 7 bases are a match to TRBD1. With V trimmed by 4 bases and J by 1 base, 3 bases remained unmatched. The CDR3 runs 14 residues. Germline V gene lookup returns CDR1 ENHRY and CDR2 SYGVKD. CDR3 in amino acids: CAISGGTENTEAFF. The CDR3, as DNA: TGTGCCATCAGTGGCGGGACAGAGAACACTGAAGCTTTCTTT.

CDR3 sequence: CASSVEVNQPQHF. The CDR3 DNA sequence: TGTGCCAGCAGCGTAGAGGTCAATCAGCCCCAGCATTTT. The V call is TRBV9, the J call TRBJ1-5; D remains unclear. V was pared by 0 bases and J by 3 bases, with 4 bases between. CDR1 is SGDLS and CDR2 is YYNGEE in the germline V gene. The CDR3 has 13 residues. Full variable domain (outside the CDR3, taken from reference TRBV9 and TRBJ1-5): DSGVTQTPKHLITATGQRVTLRCSPRSGDLSVYWYQQSLDQGLQFLIQYYNGEERAKGNILERFSAQQFPDLHSELNLSSLELGDSALYFCASSVEVNQPQHFGDGTRLSIL.

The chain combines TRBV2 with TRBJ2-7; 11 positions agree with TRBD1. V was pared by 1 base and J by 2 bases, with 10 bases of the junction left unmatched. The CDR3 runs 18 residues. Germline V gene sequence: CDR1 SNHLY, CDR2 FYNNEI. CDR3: CASSEVNAGQGGAYEQYF. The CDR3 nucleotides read TGTGCCAGCAGTGAAGTTAATGCGGGACAGGGGGGAGCCTACGAGCAGTACTTC.

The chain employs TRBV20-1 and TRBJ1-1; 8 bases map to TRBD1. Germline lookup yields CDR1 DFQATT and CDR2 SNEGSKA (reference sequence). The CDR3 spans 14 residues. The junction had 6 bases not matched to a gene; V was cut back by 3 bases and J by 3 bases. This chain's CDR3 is CSARENRGYTEAFF. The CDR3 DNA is TGCAGTGCTAGGGAAAACAGGGGGTACACTGAAGCTTTCTTT.

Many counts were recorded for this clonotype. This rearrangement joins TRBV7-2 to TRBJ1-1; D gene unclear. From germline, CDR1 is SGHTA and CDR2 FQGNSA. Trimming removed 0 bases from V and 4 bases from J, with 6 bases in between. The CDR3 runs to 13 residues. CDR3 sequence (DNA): TGTGCCAGCAGCTTAGCGCTCGGCACTGAAGCTTTCTTT. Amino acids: CASSLALGTEAFF.

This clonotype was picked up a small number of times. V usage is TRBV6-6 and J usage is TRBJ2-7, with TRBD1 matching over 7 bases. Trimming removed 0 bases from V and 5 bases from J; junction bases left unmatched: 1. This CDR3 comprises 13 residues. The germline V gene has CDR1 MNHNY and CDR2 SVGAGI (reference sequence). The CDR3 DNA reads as TGTGCCAGCAGTTACTCGACAGGGAACGAGCAGTACTTC. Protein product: CASSYSTGNEQYF.

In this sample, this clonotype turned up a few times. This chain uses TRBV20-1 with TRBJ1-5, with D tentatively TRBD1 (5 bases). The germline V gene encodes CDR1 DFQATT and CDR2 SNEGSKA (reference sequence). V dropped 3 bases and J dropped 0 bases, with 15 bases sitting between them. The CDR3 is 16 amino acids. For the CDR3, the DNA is TGCAGTGCTAGCTCCGCGGAGGGGCTTAGCAATCAGCCCCAGCATTTT. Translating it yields CSASSAEGLSNQPQHF.

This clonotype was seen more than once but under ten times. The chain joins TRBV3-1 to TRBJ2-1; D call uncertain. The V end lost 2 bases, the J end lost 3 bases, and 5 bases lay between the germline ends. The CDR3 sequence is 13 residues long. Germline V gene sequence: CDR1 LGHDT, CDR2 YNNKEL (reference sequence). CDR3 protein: CASSQLLYNEQFF. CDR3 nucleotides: TGTGCCAGCAGCCAACTCCTCTACAATGAGCAGTTCTTC.

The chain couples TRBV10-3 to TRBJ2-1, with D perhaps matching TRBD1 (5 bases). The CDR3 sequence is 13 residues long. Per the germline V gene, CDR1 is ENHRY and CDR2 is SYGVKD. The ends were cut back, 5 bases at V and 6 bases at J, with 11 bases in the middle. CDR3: CAISQDNTNEQFF. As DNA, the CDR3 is TGTGCCATCAGTCAGGACAACACCAATGAGCAGTTCTTC.

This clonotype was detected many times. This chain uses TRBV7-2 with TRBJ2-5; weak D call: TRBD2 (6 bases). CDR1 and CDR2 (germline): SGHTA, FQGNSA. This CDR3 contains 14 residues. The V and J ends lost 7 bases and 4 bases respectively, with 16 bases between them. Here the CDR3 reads CASTQRRDGETQYF. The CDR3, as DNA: TGTGCCAGCACTCAACGGAGGGATGGAGAGACCCAGTACTTC.

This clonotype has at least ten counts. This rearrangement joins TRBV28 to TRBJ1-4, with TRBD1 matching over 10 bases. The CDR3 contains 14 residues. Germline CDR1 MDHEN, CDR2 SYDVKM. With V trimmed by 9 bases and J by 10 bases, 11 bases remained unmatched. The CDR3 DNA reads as TGTGCCAGTGTTCCGGGACAGGGGATTGGAAAACTGTTTTTT. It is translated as CASVPGQGIGKLFF.

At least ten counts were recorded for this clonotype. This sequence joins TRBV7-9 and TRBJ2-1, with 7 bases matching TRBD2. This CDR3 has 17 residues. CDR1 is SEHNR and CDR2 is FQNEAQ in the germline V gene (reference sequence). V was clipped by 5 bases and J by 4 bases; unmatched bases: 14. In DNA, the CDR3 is TGTGCCAGCAGCCCGAAGCCAACAAGGGGAGGGTACAATGAGCAGTTCTTC. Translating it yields CASSPKPTRGGYNEQFF. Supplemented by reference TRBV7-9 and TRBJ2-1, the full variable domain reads DTGVSQNPRHKITKRGQNVTFRCDPISEHNRLYWYRQTLGQGPEFLTYFQNEAQLEKSRLLSDRFSAERPKGSFSTLEIQRTEQGDSAMYLCASSPKPTRGGYNEQFFGPGTRLTVL.

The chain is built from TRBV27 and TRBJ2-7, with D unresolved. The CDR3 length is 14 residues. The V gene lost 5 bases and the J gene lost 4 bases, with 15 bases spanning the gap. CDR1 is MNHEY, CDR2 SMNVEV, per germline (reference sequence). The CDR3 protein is CASSPKSAVYEQYF. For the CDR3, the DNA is TGTGCCAGCAGTCCGAAATCAGCAGTATACGAGCAGTACTTC.

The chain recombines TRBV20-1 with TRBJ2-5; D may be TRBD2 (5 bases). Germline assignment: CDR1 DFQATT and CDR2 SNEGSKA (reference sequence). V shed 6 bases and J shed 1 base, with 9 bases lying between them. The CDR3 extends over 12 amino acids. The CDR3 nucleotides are TGCAGTGCCCCGAGGGTCCAAGAGACCCAGTACTTC. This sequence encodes CSAPRVQETQYF.

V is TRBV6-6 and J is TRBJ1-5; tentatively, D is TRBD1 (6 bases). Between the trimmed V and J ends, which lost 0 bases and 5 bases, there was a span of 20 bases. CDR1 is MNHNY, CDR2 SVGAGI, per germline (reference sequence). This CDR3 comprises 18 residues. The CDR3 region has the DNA TGTGCCAGCAGTTACTCGTGGGGGGCGTGCCGAGGGGATCAGCCCCAGCATTTT. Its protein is CASSYSWGACRGDQPQHF.